This T cell receptor beta chain was documented in a study of radiation and T cells in renal cell carcinoma (dated by TCRdb to about 2020). Notes on the research overall: A total of 53 samples underwent TCR beta sequencing, made up of some 26 tumors and around 27 peripheral blood samples. Across all 53 samples, 4,016,671 unique CDR3 nucleotide sequences, encoding approximately 2.5 million unique CDR3 amino acid sequences, were identified.

The paper as a whole reports these results and caveats: Compared with control tumors, irradiated tumors had a greater number of dominant CDR3 motifs, and those motifs took up a bigger portion of the repertoire. The single-armed trial design could not address effects of radiation dose or scheduling on the TCR repertoire. Irradiated tumors showed higher TCR clonality than controls, with the top 100 clonotypes averaging around 50% of the repertoire versus roughly 40% in nephrectomy-only tumors. Because only small tumor regions of approximately 1 g were available, intratumoral heterogeneity was not captured.

The intended sense of this specimen's time point label: tumor resected at nephrectomy. Read against the paper, the sample's treatment or condition label means: treatment-naive control, cytoreductive nephrectomy. For controls, tumors were taken from treatment-naive renal cell carcinoma patients who had cytoreductive nephrectomy with no radiation beforehand. All patients had renal cell carcinoma with clear cell pathology. Control tumors used for TCR sequencing came from several females and 10 or so males, resected 2011 to 2014, with median age around 50 years (range about 35 to 85). Tumors were dissociated mechanically, digested with collagenase/hyaluronidase at 37 degrees C, processed in gentleMACS C tubes, and stored in liquid nitrogen. Genomic DNA for TCR sequencing was prepared using the QIAamp DNA Blood Mini Kit (Qiagen). Samples were included in the analyses only if all quality control checks were passed.

According to the germline V gene, CDR1 reads MDHEN and CDR2 reads SYDVKM. Compared with germline, V lacks 1 base and J lacks 7 bases; bases without a gene match: 8. The cysteine opens and the phenylalanine closes a CDR3 of 16 amino acids. Only CDR3 DNA remains: 48 bases, in frame from the first base. Following the manufacturer's recommendations, the immunoSEQ kit was used to generate TCR beta libraries from genomic DNA. For library preparation, a first multiplex PCR was performed with proprietary primers, followed by a second PCR in which unique barcodes were added, and bead cleanups were performed after each round. Each sample batch included a kit-provided positive control reaction and a negative control reaction. The final libraries underwent checking on an Agilent 4200 TapeStation D1000 ScreenTape, volumetric pooling, and quantification by qPCR. An Illumina NextSeq500 fitted with a MidOutput 150-cycle cartridge performed the sequencing, running 156 Read1 cycles and 15 Index1 cycles with the kit's custom primers. The pooled library was loaded at approximately 0.99 pM, and about 20% PhiX control was spiked in. The authors' analysis ran thus. Vendor-processed data were analyzed in R, and a clonotype was defined as all T cells sharing the same CDR3 nucleotide sequence. In the clone abundance analyses, frequencies in each sample were normalized to that sample's 10,000 most abundant clones. Public T cell clones, which averaged fewer than five per sample, were removed prior to analysis. The dominant motif analysis was done with ImmunoMap using the PAM10 matrix, a gap penalty of 30, and a homology threshold of 0.3, and motifs with a cumulative frequency of at least 0.01 were considered dominant. Held by TCRdb, this immuneACCESS table contains in-frame sequences only and omits some clones. Under half of the omission traces to an unresolved V gene where checked; the cause of the rest is unknown. That table is the source of V, J and clone size, and D and trimming were worked out from the DNA. The sample table contains 13,000 or so clones; only one count was recorded for approximately 50% of them. Clones ranked in the top ten supply 10% to 15% of the sample.

Points on this clone: Its antigen is still unknown. Base quality data are lacking; no much larger clone is found one base away.

This sequence uses TRBV28 and TRBJ2-1, with 9 middle bases fitting TRBD2. This specimen consisted of tumor tissue, obtained from a patient whose treatment was nephrectomy without radiotherapy. The sequence was obtained from a man between 45 and 60 years old with renal cell carcinoma. CDR3 loop: CASSLYSGGSGNEQFF. At the DNA level, the sequence is TGTGCCAGCAGTTTATATAGCGGGGGCTCGGGGAATGAGCAGTTCTTC.